This T cell receptor (beta chain) was identified during a study of regulatory T cells in long-lasting Graves disease. Combining iRepertoire HTBI primers with Arm-PCR of CDR3 regions, the authors built TCR beta libraries. TCRdb redid the calling of the multiplex PCR reads with MiXCR, one entry per CDR3 protein. The sample carries approximately 250,000 distinct CDR3 sequences, about 18% recorded once. The time point: newly diagnosed GD, antithyroid drugs for less than 3 months. PBMC-derived RNA was used for the TCR library. V dropped 6 bases and J dropped 1; count of bases not matched to a gene: 2. The V gene's germline CDR1 is ENHRY and CDR2 SYGVKD. There are 14 residues in the CDR3. This clonotype was observed many times.

Sample: peripheral blood mononuclear cells (PBMCs), taken at new diagnosis, from a patient treated with antithyroid drugs. The rearrangement links TRBV10-3 to TRBJ2-2, with 7 bases aligning to TRBD1. This clonotype was obtained from a female donor with Graves disease. The DNA for the CDR3 is TGTGCCATCAGCCGGGACAGGAACACCGGGGAGCTGTTTTTT. It yields the protein CAISRDRNTGELFF.